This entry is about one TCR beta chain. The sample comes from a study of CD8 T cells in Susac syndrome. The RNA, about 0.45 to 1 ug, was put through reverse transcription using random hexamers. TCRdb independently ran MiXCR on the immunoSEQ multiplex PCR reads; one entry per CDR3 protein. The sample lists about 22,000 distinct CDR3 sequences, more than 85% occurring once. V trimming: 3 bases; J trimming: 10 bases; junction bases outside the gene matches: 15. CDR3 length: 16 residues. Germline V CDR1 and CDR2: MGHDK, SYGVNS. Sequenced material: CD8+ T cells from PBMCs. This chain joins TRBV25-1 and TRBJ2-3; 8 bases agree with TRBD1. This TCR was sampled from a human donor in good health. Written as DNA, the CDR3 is TGTGCCAGCAGTGACCCCCGACAGGGGCCTAAGTTTGCGCAGTATTTT. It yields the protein CASSDPRQGPKFAQYF.